Reported below is one T cell receptor beta chain. What it recognizes is unknown. These data belong to a study of T cells in narcolepsy. Study details: Enrolled donors included narcolepsy type 1 or type 2 patients and healthy controls.

Some clones are missing from TCRdb's copy, which holds only in-frame ones; the method was immunoSEQ multiplex PCR. In the table there are fewer than 40,000 clones, roughly 80% of which are singletons. Study observations and caveats: Autoreactive HCRT-specific and TRIB2-specific clonotypes were marked in same-patient CSF-versus-blood CD4+ comparisons. Reportedly, autoreactive clonotypes were serially detected in patients' blood but not controls'. No autoreactive T cell clone sequences appeared in some memory CD4+ repertoires.

Losses at the gene ends were 5 bases for V and 7 bases for J; bases not matched to a gene: 12. The length of the CDR3 is 15 residues. CDR1 and CDR2 (germline): SGHTA, FQGTGA. The clonotype comes from a human donor with narcolepsy. The chain links TRBV7-3 to TRBJ1-2, with 8 bases identical to TRBD1. Material for sequencing was CD45RA- memory CD4+ T cells from PBMCs. The CDR3, as DNA: TGTGCCAGCAGCCCGGACAGGGAACTGGGTCGTGGCTACACCTTC. It yields the protein CASSPDRELGRGYTF.